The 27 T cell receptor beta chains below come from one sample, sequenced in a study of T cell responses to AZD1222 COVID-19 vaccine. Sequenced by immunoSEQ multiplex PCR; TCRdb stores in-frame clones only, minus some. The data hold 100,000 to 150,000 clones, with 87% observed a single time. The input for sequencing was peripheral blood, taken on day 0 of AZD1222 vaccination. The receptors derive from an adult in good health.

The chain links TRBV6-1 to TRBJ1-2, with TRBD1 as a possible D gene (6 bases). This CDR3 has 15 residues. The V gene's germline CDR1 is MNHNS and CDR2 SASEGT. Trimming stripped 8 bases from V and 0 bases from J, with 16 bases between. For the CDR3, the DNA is TGTGCCAGCCGTCATTGGACAGTCACTAACTATGGCTACACCTTC. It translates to CASRHWTVTNYGYTF.

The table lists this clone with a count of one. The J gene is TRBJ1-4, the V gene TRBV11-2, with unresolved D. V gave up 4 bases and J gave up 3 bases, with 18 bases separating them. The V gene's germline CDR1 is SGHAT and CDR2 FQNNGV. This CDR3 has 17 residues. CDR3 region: CASSSPGLLGSNEKLFF. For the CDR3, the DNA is TGTGCCAGCAGCTCGCCGGGCCTCCTCGGGTCTAATGAAAAACTGTTTTTT.

The CDR3 DNA reads TGCGCCAGCAGCCAAGGGGGGAACACTGAAGCTTTCTTT. This gives the protein CASSQGGNTEAFF. This sequence joins TRBV4-3 and TRBJ1-1; D gene unclear. V was cut by 1 base and J by 1 base, with 4 bases left in between. The CDR3 is made up of 13 amino acids. Germline CDR1 and CDR2: LGHNA and YSLEER.

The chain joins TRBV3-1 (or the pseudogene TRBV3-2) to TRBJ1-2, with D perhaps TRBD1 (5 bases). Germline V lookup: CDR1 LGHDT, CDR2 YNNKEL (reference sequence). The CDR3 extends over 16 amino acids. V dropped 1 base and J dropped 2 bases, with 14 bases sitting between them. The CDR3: CASSQVEDISNYGYTF. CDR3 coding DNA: TGTGCCAGCAGCCAAGTCGAGGACATCTCGAACTATGGCTACACCTTC.

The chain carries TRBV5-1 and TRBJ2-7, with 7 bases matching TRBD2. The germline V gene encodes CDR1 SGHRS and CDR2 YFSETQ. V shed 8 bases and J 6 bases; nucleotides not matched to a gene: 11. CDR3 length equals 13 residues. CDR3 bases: TGCGCCAGTCACCAAATGGGGGGGACCGAGCAGTACTTC. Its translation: CASHQMGGTEQYF.

CDR3 loop: CASSSRGQALSYEQYF. In DNA form, the CDR3 reads TGTGCCAGCAGCTCCAGGGGACAGGCCCTCTCCTACGAGCAGTACTTC. This chain joins TRBV11-2 and TRBJ2-7; 8 nucleotides match TRBD1. The CDR3 totals 16 residues. Germline-derived CDR1 and CDR2 are SGHAT and FQNNGV. V dropped 4 bases and J dropped 0; count of bases not matched to a gene: 8.

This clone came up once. This CDR3 reads CASSQGPQVTSGANVLTF. Written as DNA, the CDR3 is TGCGCCAGCAGCCAGGGTCCACAGGTCACCTCTGGGGCCAACGTCCTGACTTTC. The V gene is TRBV4-1, the J gene TRBJ2-6, with D possibly TRBD1 on 5 matching bases. This CDR3 comprises 18 residues. Per germline, CDR1 MGHRA and CDR2 YSYEKL. The ends were cut back, 3 bases at V and 0 bases at J, with 15 bases in the middle.

CDR3: CASSEGQNTEAFF. CDR3 nucleotide sequence: TGTGCCAGCAGCGAGGGACAGAACACTGAAGCTTTCTTT. This chain joins TRBV14 and TRBJ1-1, with D possibly matching TRBD1 (6 bases). Trimming removed 5 bases from V and 1 base from J, with 8 bases in between. The CDR3 is 13 residues long. Germline CDR1 SGHDN, CDR2 FVKESK.

CDR3 sequence reads: CASSFVGGRYEQYF. The CDR3 DNA reads as TGTGCCAGCAGCTTTGTAGGGGGCCGATACGAGCAGTACTTC. This chain links TRBV11-2 with TRBJ2-7; 7 bases map to TRBD1. Trimming took 3 bases from V and 4 from J; bases not matched to a gene: 6. Germline loops: CDR1 SGHAT, CDR2 FQNNGV. The CDR3 extends over 14 amino acids.

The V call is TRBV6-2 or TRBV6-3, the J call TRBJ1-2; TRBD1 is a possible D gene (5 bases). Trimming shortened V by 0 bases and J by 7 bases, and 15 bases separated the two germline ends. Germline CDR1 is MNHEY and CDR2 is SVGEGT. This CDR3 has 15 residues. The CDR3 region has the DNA TGTGCCAGCAGTTACTCGACAGCCTCTATGGGTGGCTACACCTTC. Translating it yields CASSYSTASMGGYTF.

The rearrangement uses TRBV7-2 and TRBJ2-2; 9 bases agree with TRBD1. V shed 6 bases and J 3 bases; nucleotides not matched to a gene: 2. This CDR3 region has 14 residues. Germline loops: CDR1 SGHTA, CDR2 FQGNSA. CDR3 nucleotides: TGTGCCAGCAGGGGACAGGGAGACACCGGGGAGCTGTTTTTT. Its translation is CASRGQGDTGELFF.

In nucleotides, the CDR3 is TGTGCCAGCTCACCACCGATGGGGCAGGAGACCCAGTACTTC. This translates into CASSPPMGQETQYF. This rearrangement joins TRBV18 to TRBJ2-5; perhaps TRBD1 as D (5 bases). CDR3 length: 14 residues. The V gene's germline CDR1 is KGHSH and CDR2 LQKENI. The V end lost 0 bases, the J end lost 5 bases, and 10 bases lay between the germline ends.

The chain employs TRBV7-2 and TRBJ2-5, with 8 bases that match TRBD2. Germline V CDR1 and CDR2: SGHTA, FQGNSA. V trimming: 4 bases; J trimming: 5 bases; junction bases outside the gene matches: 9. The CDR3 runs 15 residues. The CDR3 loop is CASSSHGGAHETQYF. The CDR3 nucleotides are TGTGCCAGCAGCTCACACGGGGGGGCCCACGAGACCCAGTACTTC. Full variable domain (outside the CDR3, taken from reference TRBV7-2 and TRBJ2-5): GAGVSQSPSNKVTEKGKDVELRCDPISGHTALYWYRQSLGQGLEFLIYFQGNSAPDKSGLPSDRFSAERTGGSVSTLTIQRTQQEDSAVYLCASSSHGGAHETQYFGPGTRLLVL.

CDR3 bases: TGTGCCAGCAGTTATGAGGTCAGGGGCACTGAAGCTTTCTTT. Protein sequence: CASSYEVRGTEAFF. The J gene is TRBJ1-1, the V gene TRBV6-2 or TRBV6-3; a possible D gene is TRBD1 (6 bases). The germline CDR1 and CDR2 sequences are MNHEY and SVGEGT. V dropped 3 bases and J dropped 4 bases, with 12 bases sitting between them. CDR3 length equals 14 residues.

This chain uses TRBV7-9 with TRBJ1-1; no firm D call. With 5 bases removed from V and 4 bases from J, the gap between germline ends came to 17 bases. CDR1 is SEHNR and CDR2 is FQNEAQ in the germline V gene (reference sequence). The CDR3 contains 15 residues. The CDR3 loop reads CASSSPQAWGTEAFF. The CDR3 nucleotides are TGTGCCAGCAGCAGCCCCCAGGCCTGGGGCACTGAAGCTTTCTTT.

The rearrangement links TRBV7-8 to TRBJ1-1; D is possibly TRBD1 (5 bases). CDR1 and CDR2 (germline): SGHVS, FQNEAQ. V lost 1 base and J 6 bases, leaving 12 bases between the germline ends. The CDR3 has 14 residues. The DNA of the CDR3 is TGTGCCAGCAGCTTAGTTCAGGGAAGGGCTGAAGCTTTCTTT. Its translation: CASSLVQGRAEAFF. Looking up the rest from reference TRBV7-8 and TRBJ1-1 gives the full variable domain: GAGVSQSPRYKVAKRGQDVALRCDPISGHVSLFWYQQALGQGPEFLTYFQNEAQLDKSGLPSDRFFAERPEGSVSTLKIQRTQQEDSAVYLCASSLVQGRAEAFFGQGTRLTVV.

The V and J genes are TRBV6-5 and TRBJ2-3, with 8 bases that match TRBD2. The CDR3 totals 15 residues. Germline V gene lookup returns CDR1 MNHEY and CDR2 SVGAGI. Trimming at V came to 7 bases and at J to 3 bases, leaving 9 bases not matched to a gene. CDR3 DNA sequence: TGTGCCAGCATATCCGGGAGGGCACTAACAGATACGCAGTATTTT. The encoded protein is CASISGRALTDTQYF.

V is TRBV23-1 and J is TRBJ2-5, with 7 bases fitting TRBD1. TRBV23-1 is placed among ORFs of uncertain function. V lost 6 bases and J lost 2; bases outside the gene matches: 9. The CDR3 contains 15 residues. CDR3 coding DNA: TGCGCCAGCAGGAATATACAGGGGAGTCAAGAGACCCAGTACTTC. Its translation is CASRNIQGSQETQYF.

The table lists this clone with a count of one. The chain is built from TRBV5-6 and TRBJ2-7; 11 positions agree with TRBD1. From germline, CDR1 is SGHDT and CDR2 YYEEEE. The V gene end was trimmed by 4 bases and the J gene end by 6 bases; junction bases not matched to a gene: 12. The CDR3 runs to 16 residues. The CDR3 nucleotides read TGTGCCAGCAGCGCTCAACCCCGGGACAGGGGGGCCGAGCAGTACTTC. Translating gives CASSAQPRDRGAEQYF.

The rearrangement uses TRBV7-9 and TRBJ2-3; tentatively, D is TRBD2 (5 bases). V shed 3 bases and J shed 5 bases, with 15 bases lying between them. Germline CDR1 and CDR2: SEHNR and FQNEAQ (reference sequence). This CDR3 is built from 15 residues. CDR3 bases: TGTGCCAGCAGCTTTAGTACTTCCGAGGGAGATACGCAGTATTTT. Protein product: CASSFSTSEGDTQYF.

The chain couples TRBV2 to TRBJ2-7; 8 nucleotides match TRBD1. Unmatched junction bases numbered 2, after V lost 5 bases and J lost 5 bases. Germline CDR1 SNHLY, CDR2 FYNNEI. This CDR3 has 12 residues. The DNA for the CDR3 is TGTGCCAGCAGTAACAGGGGGGACGAGCAGTACTTC. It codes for CASSNRGDEQYF.

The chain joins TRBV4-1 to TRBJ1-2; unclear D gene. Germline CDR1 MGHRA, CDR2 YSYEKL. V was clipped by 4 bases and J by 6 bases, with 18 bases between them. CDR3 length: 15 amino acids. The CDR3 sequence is CASSPRGNTLDGYTF. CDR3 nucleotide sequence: TGCGCCAGCAGCCCCCGGGGAAATACTCTAGATGGCTACACCTTC.

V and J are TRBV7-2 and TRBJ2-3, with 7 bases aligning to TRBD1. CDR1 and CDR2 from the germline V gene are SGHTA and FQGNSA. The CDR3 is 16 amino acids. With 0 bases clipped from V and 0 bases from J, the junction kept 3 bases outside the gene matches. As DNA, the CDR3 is TGTGCCAGCAGCTTAGCGGGACAGTCTAGCACAGATACGCAGTATTTT. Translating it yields CASSLAGQSSTDTQYF. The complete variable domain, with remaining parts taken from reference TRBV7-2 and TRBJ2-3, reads GAGVSQSPSNKVTEKGKDVELRCDPISGHTALYWYRQSLGQGLEFLIYFQGNSAPDKSGLPSDRFSAERTGGSVSTLTIQRTQQEDSAVYLCASSLAGQSSTDTQYFGPGTRLTVL.

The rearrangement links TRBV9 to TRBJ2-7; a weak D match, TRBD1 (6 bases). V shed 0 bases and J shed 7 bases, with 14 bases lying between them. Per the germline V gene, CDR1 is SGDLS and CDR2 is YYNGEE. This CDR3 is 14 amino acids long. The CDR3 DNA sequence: TGTGCCAGCAGCGTAGATTGGGGGCTGAGGGAGCAGTACTTC. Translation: CASSVDWGLREQYF.

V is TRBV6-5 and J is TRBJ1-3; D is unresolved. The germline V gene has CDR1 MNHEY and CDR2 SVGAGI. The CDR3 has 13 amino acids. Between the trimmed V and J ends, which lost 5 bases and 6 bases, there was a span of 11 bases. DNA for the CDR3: TGTGCCAGCAGTCTCGGCCGGGTAAACACCATATATTTT. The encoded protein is CASSLGRVNTIYF.

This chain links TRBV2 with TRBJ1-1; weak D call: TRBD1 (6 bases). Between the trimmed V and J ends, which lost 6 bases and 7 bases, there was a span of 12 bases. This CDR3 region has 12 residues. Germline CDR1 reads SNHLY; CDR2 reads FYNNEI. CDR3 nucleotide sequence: TGTGCCAGCAGGGGGGGCCTAATTGAAGCTTTCTTT. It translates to CASRGGLIEAFF.

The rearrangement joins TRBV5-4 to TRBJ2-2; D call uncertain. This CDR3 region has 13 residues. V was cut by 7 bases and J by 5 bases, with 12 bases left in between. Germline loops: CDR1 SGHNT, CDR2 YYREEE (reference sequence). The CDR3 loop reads CASFAGRTGELFF. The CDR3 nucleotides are TGTGCCAGCTTCGCTGGCCGAACCGGGGAGCTGTTTTTT.